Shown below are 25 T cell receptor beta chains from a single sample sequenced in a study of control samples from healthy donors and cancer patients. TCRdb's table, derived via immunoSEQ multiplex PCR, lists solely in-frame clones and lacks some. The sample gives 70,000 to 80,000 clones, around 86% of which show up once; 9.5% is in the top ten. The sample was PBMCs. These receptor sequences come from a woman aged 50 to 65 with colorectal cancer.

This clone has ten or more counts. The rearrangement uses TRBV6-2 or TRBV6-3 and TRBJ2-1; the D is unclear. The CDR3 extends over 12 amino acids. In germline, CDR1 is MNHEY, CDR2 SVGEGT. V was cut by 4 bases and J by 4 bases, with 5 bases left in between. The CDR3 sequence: CASSWVYNEQFF. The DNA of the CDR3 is TGTGCCAGCAGTTGGGTATACAATGAGCAGTTCTTC.

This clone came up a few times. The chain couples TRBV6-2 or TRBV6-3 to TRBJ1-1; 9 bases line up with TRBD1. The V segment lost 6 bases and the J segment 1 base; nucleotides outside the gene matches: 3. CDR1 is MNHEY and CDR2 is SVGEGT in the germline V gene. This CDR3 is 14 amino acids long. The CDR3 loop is CASSRTGENTEAFF. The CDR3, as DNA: TGTGCCAGCAGCCGGACAGGGGAGAACACTGAAGCTTTCTTT.

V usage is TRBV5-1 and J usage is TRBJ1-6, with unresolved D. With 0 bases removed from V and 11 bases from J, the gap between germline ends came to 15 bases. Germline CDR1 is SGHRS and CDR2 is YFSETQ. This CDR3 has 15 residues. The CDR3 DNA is TGCGCCAGCAGCTTGGTATCGGGTGGGAACGCACCCCTCCACTTT. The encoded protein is CASSLVSGGNAPLHF.

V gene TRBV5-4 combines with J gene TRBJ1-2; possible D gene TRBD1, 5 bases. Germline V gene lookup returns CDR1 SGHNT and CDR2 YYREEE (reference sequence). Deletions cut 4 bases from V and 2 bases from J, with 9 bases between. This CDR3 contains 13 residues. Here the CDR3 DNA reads TGTGCCAGCAGCCGGGACGGAAACTATGGCTACACCTTC. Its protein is CASSRDGNYGYTF.

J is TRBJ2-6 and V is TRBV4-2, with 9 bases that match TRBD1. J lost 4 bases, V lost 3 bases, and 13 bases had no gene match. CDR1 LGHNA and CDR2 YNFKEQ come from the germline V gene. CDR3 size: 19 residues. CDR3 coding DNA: TGTGCCAGCAGCCAGTACCTTCCGGGACAGGGTTCCGGGGCCAACGTCCTGACTTTC. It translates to CASSQYLPGQGSGANVLTF.

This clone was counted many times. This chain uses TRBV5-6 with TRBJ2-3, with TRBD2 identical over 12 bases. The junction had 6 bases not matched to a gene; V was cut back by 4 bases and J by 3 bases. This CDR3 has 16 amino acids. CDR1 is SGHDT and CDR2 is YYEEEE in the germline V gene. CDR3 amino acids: CASSLGLAGKTDTQYF. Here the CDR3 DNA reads TGTGCCAGCAGCCTGGGACTAGCGGGCAAAACAGATACGCAGTATTTT.

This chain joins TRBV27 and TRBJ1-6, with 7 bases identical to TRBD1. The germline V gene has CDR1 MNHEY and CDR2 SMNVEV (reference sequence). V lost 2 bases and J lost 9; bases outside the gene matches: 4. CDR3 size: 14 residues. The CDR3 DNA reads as TGTGCCAGCAGTTTAGGGACAGCCGTTTCACCCCTCCACTTT. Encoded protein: CASSLGTAVSPLHF.

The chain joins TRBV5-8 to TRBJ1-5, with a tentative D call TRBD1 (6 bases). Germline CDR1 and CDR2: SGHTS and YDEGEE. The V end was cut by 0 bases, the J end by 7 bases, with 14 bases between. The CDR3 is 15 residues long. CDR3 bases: TGTGCCAGCAGCTTGGTTTTGGCCAGGGGACAGCCCCAGCATTTT. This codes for CASSLVLARGQPQHF.

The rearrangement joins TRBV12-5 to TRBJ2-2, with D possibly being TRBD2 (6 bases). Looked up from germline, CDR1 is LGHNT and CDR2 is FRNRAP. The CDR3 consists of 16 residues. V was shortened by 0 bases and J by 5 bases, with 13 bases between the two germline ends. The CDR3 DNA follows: TGTGCTAGTGGTTTGGTTGTGGGGGGAGAGACCGGGGAGCTGTTTTTT. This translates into CASGLVVGGETGELFF.

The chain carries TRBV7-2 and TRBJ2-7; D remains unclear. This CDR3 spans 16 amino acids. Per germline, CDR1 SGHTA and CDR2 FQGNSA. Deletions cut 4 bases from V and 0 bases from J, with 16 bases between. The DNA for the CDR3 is TGTGCCAGCAGCTCTATCGATAGGCGGATCTCCTACGAGCAGTACGTC. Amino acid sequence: CASSSIDRRISYEQYV.

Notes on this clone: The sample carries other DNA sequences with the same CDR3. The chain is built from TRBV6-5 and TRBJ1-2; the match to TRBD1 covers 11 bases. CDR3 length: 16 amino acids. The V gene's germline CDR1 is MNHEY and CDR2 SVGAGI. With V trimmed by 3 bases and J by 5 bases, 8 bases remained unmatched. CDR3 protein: CASSYSRTGGGYGYTF. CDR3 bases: TGTGCCAGCAGTTATTCCCGGACAGGGGGCGGGTATGGCTACACCTTC.

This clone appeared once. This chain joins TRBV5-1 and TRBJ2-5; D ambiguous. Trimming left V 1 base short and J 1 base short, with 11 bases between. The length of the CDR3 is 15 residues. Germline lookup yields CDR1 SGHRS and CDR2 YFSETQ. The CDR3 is CASSLISPPQETQYF. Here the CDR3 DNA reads TGCGCCAGCAGCTTGATTTCCCCTCCCCAAGAGACCCAGTACTTC.

CDR3 nucleotides: TGTGCCAGCAGGCCGACAGGGGGCAATGGCTACACCTTC. It specifies CASRPTGGNGYTF. The V call is TRBV6-6, the J call TRBJ1-2, with 10 bases that match TRBD1. CDR1 MNHNY and CDR2 SVGAGI come from the germline V gene (reference sequence). Unmatched junction bases numbered 4, after V lost 6 bases and J lost 6 bases. This CDR3 spans 13 amino acids.

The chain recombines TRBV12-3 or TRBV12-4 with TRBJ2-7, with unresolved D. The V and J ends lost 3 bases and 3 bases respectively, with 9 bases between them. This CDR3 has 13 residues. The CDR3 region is CASSLGPYYEQYV. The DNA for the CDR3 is TGTGCCAGCAGTTTGGGTCCTTACTACGAGCAGTACGTC.

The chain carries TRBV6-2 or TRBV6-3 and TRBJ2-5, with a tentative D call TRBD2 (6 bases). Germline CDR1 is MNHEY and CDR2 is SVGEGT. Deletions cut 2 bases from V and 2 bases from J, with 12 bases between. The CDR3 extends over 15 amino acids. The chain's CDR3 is CASSYGSGVQETQYF. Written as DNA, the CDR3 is TGTGCCAGCAGTTACGGTAGCGGTGTTCAAGAGACCCAGTACTTC.

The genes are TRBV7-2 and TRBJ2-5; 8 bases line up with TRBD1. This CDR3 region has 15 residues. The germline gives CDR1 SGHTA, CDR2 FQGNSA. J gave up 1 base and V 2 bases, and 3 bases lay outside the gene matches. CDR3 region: CASSLLDRAQETQYF. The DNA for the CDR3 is TGTGCCAGCAGCTTATTGGACAGGGCCCAAGAGACCCAGTACTTC.

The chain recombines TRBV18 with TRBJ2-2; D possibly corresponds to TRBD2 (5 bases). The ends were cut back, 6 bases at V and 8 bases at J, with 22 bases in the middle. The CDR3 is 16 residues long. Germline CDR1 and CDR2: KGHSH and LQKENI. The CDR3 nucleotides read TGTGCCAGCTCCCCAAACGGAGGACCCTTTTCGGGGGAGCTGTTTTTT. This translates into CASSPNGGPFSGELFF.

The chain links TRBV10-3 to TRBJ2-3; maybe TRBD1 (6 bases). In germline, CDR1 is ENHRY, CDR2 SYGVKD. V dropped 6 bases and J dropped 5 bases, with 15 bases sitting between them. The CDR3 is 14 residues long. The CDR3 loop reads CAISEWGLGDTQYF. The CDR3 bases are TGTGCCATCAGCGAATGGGGGCTGGGAGATACGCAGTATTTT.

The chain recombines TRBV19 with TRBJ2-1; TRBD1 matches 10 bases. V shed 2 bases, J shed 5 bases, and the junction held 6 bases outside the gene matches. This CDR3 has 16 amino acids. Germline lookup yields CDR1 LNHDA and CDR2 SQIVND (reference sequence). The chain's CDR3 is CASSIRTGGLNNEQFF. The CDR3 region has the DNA TGTGCCAGTAGTATAAGGACAGGGGGGTTGAACAATGAGCAGTTCTTC.

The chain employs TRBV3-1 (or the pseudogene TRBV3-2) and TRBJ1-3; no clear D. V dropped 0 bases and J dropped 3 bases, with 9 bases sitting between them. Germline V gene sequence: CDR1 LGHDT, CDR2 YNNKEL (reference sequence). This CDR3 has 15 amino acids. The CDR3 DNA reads TGTGCCAGCAGCCAAGACAGCGGGCGTGGAAACACCATATATTTT. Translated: CASSQDSGRGNTIYF.

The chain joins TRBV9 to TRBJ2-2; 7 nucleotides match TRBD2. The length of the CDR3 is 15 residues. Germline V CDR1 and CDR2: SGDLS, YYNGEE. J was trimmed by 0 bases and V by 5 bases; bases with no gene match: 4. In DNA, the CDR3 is TGTGCCAGCAGGCTCGGGGGGTCGAACACCGGGGAGCTGTTTTTT. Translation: CASRLGGSNTGELFF.

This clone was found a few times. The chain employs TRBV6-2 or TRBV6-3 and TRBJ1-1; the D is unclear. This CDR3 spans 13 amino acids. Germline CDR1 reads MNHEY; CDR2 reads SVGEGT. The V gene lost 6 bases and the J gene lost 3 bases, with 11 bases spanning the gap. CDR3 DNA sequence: TGTGCCAGCAGCCTCGAGGCCTACACTGAAGCTTTCTTT. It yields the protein CASSLEAYTEAFF.

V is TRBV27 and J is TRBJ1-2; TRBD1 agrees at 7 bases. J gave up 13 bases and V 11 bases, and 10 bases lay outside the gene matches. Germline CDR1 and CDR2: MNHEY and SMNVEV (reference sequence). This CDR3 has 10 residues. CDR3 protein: CAGKDRTRTF. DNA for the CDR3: TGTGCCGGCAAGGACAGGACTCGCACCTTC.

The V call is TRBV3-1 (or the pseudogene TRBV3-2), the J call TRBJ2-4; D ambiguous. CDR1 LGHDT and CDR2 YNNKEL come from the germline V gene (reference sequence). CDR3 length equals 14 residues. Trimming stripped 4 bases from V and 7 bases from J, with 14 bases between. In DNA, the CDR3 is TGTGCCAGCAGCCGGTTGGTAGGGCCCAACATTCAGTACTTC. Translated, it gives CASSRLVGPNIQYF.

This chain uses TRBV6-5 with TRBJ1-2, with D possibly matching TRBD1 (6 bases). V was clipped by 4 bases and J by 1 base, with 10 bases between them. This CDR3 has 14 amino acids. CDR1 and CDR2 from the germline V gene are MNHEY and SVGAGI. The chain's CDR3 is CASSSDRYNYGYTF. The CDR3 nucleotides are TGTGCCAGCAGTTCAGACAGGTATAACTATGGCTACACCTTC.